This section outlines one TCR beta chain sequence together with its context. The entry originates in a study of blood T cell repertoires in COVID-19. Sequenced by immunoSEQ multiplex PCR; TCRdb stores in-frame clones only, minus some. The sample lists approximately 16,000 clones; 80% to 90% were seen once. V lost 0 bases to trimming and J lost 9 bases, with 9 bases between them. Germline values: CDR1 SGHAT, CDR2 FQNNGV. The CDR3 consists of 14 residues. This rearrangement joins TRBV11-2 to TRBJ1-6; D is undetermined. This receptor was taken from a human donor in a cohort sampled during active COVID-19. Sequenced: peripheral blood. The CDR3 coding sequence is TGTGCCAGCAGCTTAGACCCTTCCCCTTCACCCCTCCACTTT. Its translation: CASSLDPSPSPLHF.